Listed here is a single T cell receptor (beta chain). Germline assignment: CDR1 SGHTA and CDR2 FQGNSA. The CDR3 is made up of 15 amino acids. V lost 5 bases and J 1 base, leaving 14 bases between the germline ends. Primers included in the PCR were 60 Vbeta and 13 Jbeta primers. Some clones are missing from TCRdb's copy, which holds only in-frame ones; the method was immunoSEQ multiplex PCR. This listing includes 85,000 or so clones. The data stem from a study of cytomegalovirus exposure and HLA in healthy donors. The sequence was obtained from a woman aged 30 to 39 in good health and CMV-seronegative. Sequencing input: PBMCs. This chain links TRBV7-2 with TRBJ1-1; D is perhaps TRBD1 (5 bases). In DNA form, the CDR3 reads TGTGCCAGCAGCGACAGTTTCCCCCGGAACACTGAAGCTTTCTTT. Amino acids: CASSDSFPRNTEAFF.